These T cell receptor beta chains were read from a single sample in a study of blood T cells in healthy people across ages. TCRdb reprocessed the 5' RACE reads with MiXCR, giving one entry per CDR3 protein. Among hundreds of thousands of distinct CDR3 sequences listed, more than 55% were seen once. The specimen sequenced was blood. These receptors all come from a middle-aged man in good health. Both conserved end residues are part of each CDR3. D genes are given only for firm matches. Size is omitted from some rows. Given values are once, few, many or a class for expanded clones.

TRBD2	TRBV5-1	TRBJ2-7	few	CASSLDGTSGGVGYF	TGCGCCAGCAGCTTGGATGGGACTAGCGGAGGGGTCGGGTACTTC
TRBD1	TRBV28	TRBJ1-1	many	CASSDGTGDTEAFF	TGTGCCAGCAGTGACGGGACAGGGGACACTGAAGCTTTCTTT
NA	TRBV7-9	TRBJ2-1	NA	CASSSPTPYNEQFF	TGTGCCAGCAGCTCCCCGACTCCATACAATGAGCAGTTCTTC
TRBD1	TRBV7-3	TRBJ2-1	NA	CASSLIQGAHNEQFF	TGTGCCAGCAGCTTAATCCAGGGGGCCCATAATGAGCAGTTCTTC
NA	TRBV7-2	TRBJ2-7	few	CASSLGQGGPYEQYF	TGTGCCAGCAGCTTAGGGCAGGGAGGACCCTACGAGCAGTACTTC
NA	TRBV28	TRBJ2-7	NA	CASSFQLTGWREQYF	TGTGCCAGCAGTTTCCAGCTAACGGGCTGGCGGGAGCAGTACTTC
NA	TRBV7-3	TRBJ1-2	NA	CASSLTHNNYGYTF	TGTGCCAGCAGCTTAACGCACAATAACTATGGCTACACCTTC
NA	TRBV5-1	TRBJ2-5	few	CASSLGAAQETQYF	TGCGCCAGCAGCTTAGGGGCAGCCCAAGAGACCCAGTACTTC
NA	TRBV15	TRBJ1-5	NA	CATSSTRGDTDYSNQPQHF	TGTGCCACCAGCTCAACCCGTGGGGACACCGACTATAGCAATCAGCCCCAGCATTTT
NA	TRBV2	TRBJ2-1	NA	CASSEGGYEQFF	TGTGCCAGCAGTGAAGGGGGATACGAGCAGTTCTTC
TRBD1	TRBV7-8	TRBJ1-2	NA	CASSLERDSYGHTF	TGTGCCAGCAGCTTAGAGAGGGACAGCTATGGCCACACCTTC
NA	TRBV11-2	TRBJ2-7	NA	CASSQSRAHGEQYF	TGTGCCAGCAGCCAGAGCCGGGCCCACGGCGAGCAGTACTTC
TRBD1	TRBV10-3	TRBJ2-7	few	CAIVPGTGVYEQYF	TGTGCCATCGTTCCCGGGACAGGCGTCTACGAGCAGTACTTC
TRBD2	TRBV20-1	TRBJ2-1	few	CSAFPSGGAYNEQFF	TGCAGTGCTTTCCCTTCCGGGGGGGCCTACAATGAGCAGTTCTTC
NA	TRBV28	TRBJ2-1	NA	CASTEDVNNEQFF	TGTGCCAGCACAGAGGACGTCAACAATGAGCAGTTCTTC
NA	TRBV28	TRBJ2-1	NA	CASRPDQPYNEQFF	TGTGCCAGCAGACCGGACCAACCATACAATGAGCAGTTCTTC
NA	TRBV6-5	TRBJ1-2	NA	CASSYRPDANYGYTF	TGTGCCAGCAGTTACAGACCAGATGCTAACTATGGCTACACCTTC
TRBD2	TRBV6-2/TRBV6-3	TRBJ2-5	NA	CASSYLAEETQYF	TGTGCCAGCAGTTACCTAGCGGAAGAGACCCAGTACTTC
NA	TRBV5-5	TRBJ2-1	NA	CASREHGLYNEQFF	TGTGCCAGCAGGGAACACGGACTTTACAATGAGCAGTTCTTC
TRBD1	TRBV29-1	TRBJ2-5	NA	CSVARTGGLETQYF	TGCAGCGTTGCCCGGACAGGGGGATTGGAGACCCAGTACTTC
TRBD2	TRBV11-2	TRBJ2-5	NA	CASSSIAGGPSKEQYF	TGTGCCAGCAGCTCGATAGCGGGAGGCCCCTCAAAAGAGCAGTACTTC
TRBD2	TRBV9	TRBJ2-6	NA	CASSSLGGRGSGTNVLTF	TGTGCCAGCAGCTCCCTGGGTGGGAGGGGATCAGGAACCAACGTCCTGACTTTC
NA	TRBV3-1	TRBJ2-5	few	CASSQESRETQYF	TGTGCCAGCAGCCAAGAGTCCAGGGAGACCCAGTACTTC
NA	TRBV20-1	TRBJ2-7	NA	CSASSAVLYEQYF	TGCAGTGCTAGTTCCGCAGTCCTCTACGAGCAGTACTTC
NA	TRBV7-2	TRBJ2-5	NA	CASSSLQGRETQYF	TGTGCCAGCAGCTCGTTACAGGGACGGGAGACCCAGTACTTC
NA	TRBV10-3	TRBJ2-7	NA	CAISVPGTTSYEQYF	TGTGCCATCAGTGTCCCCGGGACAACCTCCTACGAGCAGTACTTC
NA	TRBV27	TRBJ2-3	many	CASSFLGGTDTQYF	TGTGCCAGCAGTTTTCTCGGGGGAACAGATACGCAGTATTTT
NA	TRBV6-1	TRBJ2-7	NA	CASSGDIPIYEQYF	TGTGCCAGCAGTGGGGACATCCCCATCTACGAGCAGTACTTC
NA	TRBV6-6	TRBJ1-2	NA	CASSQDYAKGYGYTF	TGTGCCAGCAGCCAAGACTATGCCAAAGGCTATGGCTACACCTTC
TRBD1	TRBV25-1	TRBJ2-1	NA	CASSPRTGGSYNEQFF	TGTGCCAGCTCCCCGCGGACAGGGGGCTCGTACAATGAGCAGTTCTTC
TRBD1	TRBV29-1	TRBJ2-7	NA	CSVEVGQGFYEQYF	TGCAGCGTTGAAGTGGGACAGGGGTTCTACGAGCAGTACTTC
NA	TRBV5-1	TRBJ2-5	NA	CASSIGQTSETQYF	TGCGCCAGCAGCATAGGACAGACGAGTGAGACCCAGTACTTC
NA	TRBV25-1	TRBJ2-5	few	CASISGKTQYF	TGTGCCAGCATAAGTGGAAAGACCCAGTACTTC
NA	TRBV7-2	TRBJ1-2	NA	CASSGGGLRYGYTF	TGTGCCAGCAGCGGGGGGGGATTGCGCTATGGCTACACCTTC
NA	TRBV13	TRBJ2-7	few	CASSLVGEGAYEQYF	TGTGCCAGCAGCTTAGTGGGGGAGGGGGCCTACGAGCAGTACTTC
NA	TRBV6-2/TRBV6-3	TRBJ2-7	NA	CASSYLGAGVAREQYF	TGTGCCAGCAGTTACCTGGGCGCTGGGGTAGCACGGGAGCAGTACTTC
TRBD1	TRBV20-1	TRBJ2-5	once	CSARGDRGLQETQYF	TGCAGTGCTAGAGGGGACAGGGGACTGCAAGAGACCCAGTACTTC
NA	TRBV3-1	TRBJ1-2	NA	CASSPSRPVAYGYTF	TGTGCCAGCAGCCCCTCCCGGCCAGTAGCTTATGGCTACACCTTC
TRBD1	TRBV5-1	TRBJ1-2	NA	CASSLGQGSNYGYTF	TGCGCCAGCAGCTTGGGACAGGGAAGTAACTATGGCTACACCTTC
NA	TRBV12-3/TRBV12-4	TRBJ2-6	NA	CANRRRGANVLTF	TGTGCCAATAGAAGGCGGGGGGCCAACGTCCTGACTTTC
NA	TRBV5-1	TRBJ2-5	many	CASSLAGRGETQYF	TGCGCCAGCAGCTTGGCGGGTAGAGGAGAGACCCAGTACTTC
NA	TRBV18	TRBJ1-1	NA	CASSPKEGYTEAFF	TGTGCCAGCTCACCCAAAGAGGGGTACACTGAAGCTTTCTTT
NA	TRBV5-1	TRBJ1-6	NA	CASSGEEVTASNSPLHF	TGCGCCAGCAGCGGCGAAGAGGTGACAGCGAGTAATTCACCCCTCCACTTT
TRBD1	TRBV7-9	TRBJ2-7	once	CASSARQGAWDEQYF	TGTGCCAGCAGCGCCCGACAGGGGGCATGGGACGAGCAGTACTTC
NA	TRBV20-1	TRBJ2-3	NA	CSASPLANTDTQYF	TGCAGTGCTAGCCCCCTAGCGAACACAGATACGCAGTATTTT